This passage covers 9 T cell receptor beta chains from one sample sequenced in a study of blood T cells in healthy people across ages. Alongside a J-beta primer mix, a sample-barcoded 5' primer served in a second PCR lasting about 7 to 11 cycles. TCRdb independently ran MiXCR on the 5' RACE reads; one entry per CDR3 protein. The table includes around 1,900,000 distinct CDR3 sequences, more than 35% detected once. The sequenced material came from blood. All receptors derive from a human donor in good health.

V is TRBV21-1 and J is TRBJ2-7; no check of the table's D call, TRBD1, against the DNA was made. TRBV21-1 is noted as a pseudogene. CDR3 length equals 16 residues. The CDR3 DNA is TGTGCCAGCAGCAAAGGCGATACCGGGCCACCCTACGAGCAGTACTTC. Residues: CASSKGDTGPPYEQYF.

The chain is built from TRBV7-2 and TRBJ1-1; D is possibly TRBD1 (5 bases). The V gene's germline CDR1 is SGHTA and CDR2 FQGNSA. The CDR3 loop spans 15 amino acids. V dropped 3 bases and J dropped 1 base, with 12 bases sitting between them. CDR3 nucleotide sequence: TGTGCCAGCAGCTTCAGGGTAGGAGGGAACACTGAAGCTTTCTTT. Translation: CASSFRVGGNTEAFF. The complete variable domain, with remaining parts taken from reference TRBV7-2 and TRBJ1-1, reads GAGVSQSPSNKVTEKGKDVELRCDPISGHTALYWYRQSLGQGLEFLIYFQGNSAPDKSGLPSDRFSAERTGGSVSTLTIQRTQQEDSAVYLCASSFRVGGNTEAFFGQGTRLTVV.

This clonotype was detected ten times or more. The V call is TRBV6-1, the J call TRBJ1-5; the D is unclear. This CDR3 is built from 13 residues. The ends were cut back, 6 bases at V and 0 bases at J, with 6 bases in the middle. Per the germline V gene, CDR1 is MNHNS and CDR2 is SASEGT. CDR3: CASSEYSNQPQHF. The CDR3, as DNA: TGTGCCAGCAGCGAATATAGCAATCAGCCCCAGCATTTT.

V and J are TRBV12-3 or TRBV12-4 and TRBJ2-7; tentatively, D is TRBD1 (6 bases). V was cut by 6 bases and J by 5 bases, with 14 bases left in between. This CDR3 has 13 residues. The CDR3 region is CASSRDIRDEQYF. CDR3 DNA: TGTGCCAGCAGCAGGGACATCCGAGACGAGCAGTACTTC.

V usage is TRBV7-8 and J usage is TRBJ1-5; 7 bases are a match to TRBD1. V shed 4 bases, J shed 5 bases, and the junction held 14 bases outside the gene matches. CDR3 length: 17 amino acids. Germline V gene data show CDR1 as SGHVS and CDR2 as FQNEAQ. The CDR3 DNA reads TGTGCCAGCAGCTCCCCCGGGAAAGGACAGGAGCATCAGCCCCAGCATTTT. The encoded protein is CASSSPGKGQEHQPQHF.

The V and J genes are TRBV5-1 and TRBJ2-5; 11 nucleotides line up with TRBD2. The J call could be wrong; TRBJ2-7 is a better fit for the DNA end. CDR1 is SGHRS, CDR2 YFSETQ, per germline. The length of the CDR3 is 14 residues. The CDR3 is CASSLPSGGNEQYF. CDR3 in DNA: TGCGCCAGCAGCCTGCCTAGCGGGGGGAACGAGCAGTACTTC.

Notes on this clonotype: In this CDR3 the conserved last residue, phenylalanine or tryptophan, is missing, so a read error is likely. CDR3 coding DNA: TGCGCCAGCAGTCAGGGTATGTCCTACGAGCAGTACTTA. It specifies CASSQGMSYEQYL. The chain has TRBV5-1 and TRBJ2-7, with D perhaps matching TRBD1 (5 bases). V was pared by 5 bases and J by 1 base, with 10 bases between. The CDR3 totals 13 residues. CDR1 and CDR2 (germline): SGHRS, YFSETQ.

This clonotype was picked up one time. The rearrangement links TRBV7-2 to TRBJ1-2, with TRBD1 identical over 7 bases. Trimming removed 1 base from V and 4 bases from J; junction bases left unmatched: 15. This CDR3 contains 18 residues. The germline V gene encodes CDR1 SGHTA and CDR2 FQGNSA. The CDR3 coding sequence is TGTGCCAGCAGCTTAGAGGGACTACAGGGGCCAGCCGGCTATGGCTACACCTTC. Residues: CASSLEGLQGPAGYGYTF.

The J gene is TRBJ2-7, the V gene TRBV12-3 or TRBV12-4; 7 bases agree with TRBD1. The ends lost 8 bases at V and 4 bases at J; junction bases unmatched: 8. CDR3 length equals 13 residues. CDR3 sequence: CASGETGWYEQYF. The CDR3 bases are TGTGCCAGCGGCGAGACAGGGTGGTACGAGCAGTACTTC.